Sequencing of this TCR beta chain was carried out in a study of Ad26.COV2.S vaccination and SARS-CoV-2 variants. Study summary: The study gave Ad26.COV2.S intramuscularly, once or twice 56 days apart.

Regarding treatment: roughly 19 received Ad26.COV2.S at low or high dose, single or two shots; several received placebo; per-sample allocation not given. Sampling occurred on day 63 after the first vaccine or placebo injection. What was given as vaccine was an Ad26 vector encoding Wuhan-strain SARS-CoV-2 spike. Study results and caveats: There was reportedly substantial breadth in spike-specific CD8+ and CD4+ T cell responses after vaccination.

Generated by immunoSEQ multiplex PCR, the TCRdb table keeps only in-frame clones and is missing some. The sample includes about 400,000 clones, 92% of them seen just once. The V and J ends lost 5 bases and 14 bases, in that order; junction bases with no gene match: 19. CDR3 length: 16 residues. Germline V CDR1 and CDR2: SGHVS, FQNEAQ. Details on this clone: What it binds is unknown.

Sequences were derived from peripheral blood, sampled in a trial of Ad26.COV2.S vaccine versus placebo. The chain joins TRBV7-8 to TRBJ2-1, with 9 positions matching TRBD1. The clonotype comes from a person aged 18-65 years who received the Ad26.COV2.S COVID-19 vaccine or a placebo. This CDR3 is CASSPDRGRLGPGEFF. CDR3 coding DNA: TGTGCCAGCAGCCCGGACAGGGGAAGGTTGGGGCCAGGGGAGTTCTTC.